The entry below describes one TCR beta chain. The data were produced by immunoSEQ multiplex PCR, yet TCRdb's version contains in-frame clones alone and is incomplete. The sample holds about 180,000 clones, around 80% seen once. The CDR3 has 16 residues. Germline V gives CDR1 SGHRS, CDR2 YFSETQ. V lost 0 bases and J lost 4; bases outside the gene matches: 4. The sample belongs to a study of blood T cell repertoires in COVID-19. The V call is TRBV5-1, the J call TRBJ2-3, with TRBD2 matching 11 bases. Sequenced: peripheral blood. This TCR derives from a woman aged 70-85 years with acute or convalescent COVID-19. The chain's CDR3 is CASSLELAGVSDTQYF. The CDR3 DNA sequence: TGCGCCAGCAGCTTGGAACTAGCGGGAGTTTCAGATACGCAGTATTTT.